This TCR beta chain was observed in a study of blood T cell repertoires in COVID-19. Authors' processing steps: Estimates of nucleated cell counts were drawn from the amplification of reference gene primers. The assay was immunoSEQ multiplex PCR, and TCRdb's table has in-frame clones only and misses some. That table is the source of V, J and clone size, and D and trimming were worked out from the DNA. The sample consists of 450,000 to 500,000 clones, 75% to 90% of them appearing once. The CDR3 extends over 15 amino acids. The V gene's germline CDR1 is MNHEY and CDR2 SVGEGT. The junction had 3 bases not matched to a gene; V was cut back by 2 bases and J by 3 bases. The sample holds many counts of this clone.

This rearrangement joins TRBV6-2 or TRBV6-3 to TRBJ2-7; 11 bases map to TRBD1. This TCR was recovered from a human donor in a cohort sampled during active COVID-19. Specimen: peripheral blood. In DNA form, the CDR3 reads TGTGCCAGCAGTTACGGACAGGGGGCCGTCTACGAGCAGTACTTC. As protein: CASSYGQGAVYEQYF.